This T cell receptor (beta chain) was documented in a study of CD8+ T cells in alopecia areata. General study points: Under tofacitinib, numerous expanded lesional clonotypes remained detectable in scalp and blood. Clonality exceeded that of normal scalp in lesional scalp, most notably in alopecia totalis/universalis.

CDR1 is MNHNS and CDR2 is SASEGT in the germline V gene. The CDR3 extends over 15 amino acids. The V gene end was trimmed by 5 bases and the J gene end by 3 bases; junction bases not matched to a gene: 7. Documented treatment: oral pan-JAK inhibitor, 5-10 mg twice daily. Details on this clone: No antigen is known for it.

RNA extraction was followed by reverse transcription into cDNA, which acted as the sequencing template. Assay used: immunoSEQ multiplex PCR; TCRdb lists only in-frame clones, some missing. This sample has roughly 76,000 clones; 25% to 30% occur once, and the top ten carry about 15%. Sequencing was performed on CD8+ T cells sorted from blood, taken at week 4, from a patient treated with tofacitinib. The chain joins TRBV6-1 to TRBJ2-7; 10 bases fit TRBD2. The sequence came from a human donor with alopecia areata. CDR3 DNA: TGTGCCAGCAGTACGGGACTAGCGACCCTCTACGAGCAGTACTTC. It is translated as CASSTGLATLYEQYF.